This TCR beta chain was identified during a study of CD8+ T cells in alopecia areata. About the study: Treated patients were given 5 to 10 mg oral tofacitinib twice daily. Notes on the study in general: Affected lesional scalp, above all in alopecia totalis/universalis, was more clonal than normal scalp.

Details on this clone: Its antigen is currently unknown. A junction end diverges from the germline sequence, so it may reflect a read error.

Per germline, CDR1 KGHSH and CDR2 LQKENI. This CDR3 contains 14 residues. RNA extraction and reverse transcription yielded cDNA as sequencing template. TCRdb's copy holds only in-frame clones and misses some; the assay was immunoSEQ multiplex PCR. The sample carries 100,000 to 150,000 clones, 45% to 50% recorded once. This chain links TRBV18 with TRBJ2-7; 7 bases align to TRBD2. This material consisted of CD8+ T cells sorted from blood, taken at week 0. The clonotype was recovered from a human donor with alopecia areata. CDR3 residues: CASSPSGLSYGQYF. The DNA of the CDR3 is TGTGCCAGCTCACCCTCGGGACTATCCTACGGGCAGTACTTC.